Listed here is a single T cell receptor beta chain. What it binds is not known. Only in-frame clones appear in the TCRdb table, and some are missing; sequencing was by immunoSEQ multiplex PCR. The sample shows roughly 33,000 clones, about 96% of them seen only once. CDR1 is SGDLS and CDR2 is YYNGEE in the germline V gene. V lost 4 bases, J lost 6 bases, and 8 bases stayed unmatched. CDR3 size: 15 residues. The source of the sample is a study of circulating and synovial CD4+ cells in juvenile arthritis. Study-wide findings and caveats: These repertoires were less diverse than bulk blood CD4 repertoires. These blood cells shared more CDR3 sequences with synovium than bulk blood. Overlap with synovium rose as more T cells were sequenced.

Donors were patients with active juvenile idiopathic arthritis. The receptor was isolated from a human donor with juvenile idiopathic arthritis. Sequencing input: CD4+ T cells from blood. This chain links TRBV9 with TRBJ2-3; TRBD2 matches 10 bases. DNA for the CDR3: TGTGCCAGCAGCCTAAGCGGGAGGGGGTGGGATACGCAGTATTTT. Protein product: CASSLSGRGWDTQYF.